Sequencing of this T cell receptor beta chain was carried out in a study of technical replicates of blood from a few donors. Here immunoSEQ multiplex PCR was the method, and the copy in TCRdb shows in-frame clones only, minus some. The profile shows tens of thousands of clones, about 91% of them singletons. V was pared by 0 bases and J by 12 bases, with 15 bases between. The germline V gene encodes CDR1 MNHEY and CDR2 SMNVEV (reference sequence). This CDR3 spans 14 amino acids. The receptor was derived from a human donor in good health. The sequenced sample was T cells isolated from PBMCs. The rearrangement uses TRBV27 and TRBJ2-1; D perhaps matches TRBD1 (6 bases). CDR3 nucleotides: TGTGCCAGCAGTTTATCGGACAGTACCCTTGGGCAGTTCTTC. It specifies CASSLSDSTLGQFF.